The T cell receptor (beta chain) described here comes from a study of response to subunit inactivated influenza vaccine listed by TCRdb under 2018. Study-wide context: Deep quantitative profiling of the T cell receptor repertoire was used in the study to follow responses to a trivalent subunit inactivated influenza vaccine. What the authors observed across the whole study: The authors suggested that each seasonal influenza vaccination may recruit only a limited number of new T cells.

As concerns this clonotype: There is no known antigen for this receptor. A much larger clone differs from this one at a single base, so this may be a read error.

Based on the germline V gene, the CDR1 and CDR2 sequences are MDHEN and SYDVKM. Reading from cysteine to phenylalanine, the CDR3 counts 14 amino acids. CDR3 DNA only is kept here, 42 bases in frame from base 1. The receptor library was made with RT-PCR. Data came from an Illumina HiSeq 2500. TCRdb applied fastp at Q25 and MiXCR to the public reads, then kept only in-frame beta chains. Entries that share a CDR3 protein sequence are merged under the most common genes and DNA. A total of 200,000 to 250,000 distinct CDR3 sequences appear in this sample, over 9% of them only once. About 8% of the sample lies in the top ten.

The source of this sequence is a man in his fifties or sixties who received an inactivated influenza vaccine. Donor details come from another sample of the same person, matched by shared clones. Here the chain combines TRBV28 and TRBJ2-2, and perhaps TRBD2 as D gene, on 7 matching bases. Material: non-naive T cells sorted from PBMCs, obtained 14 to 15 days before vaccination. The cell subset or site label on this specimen signifies: memory T cell fraction. For the CDR3, the sequence is CASSLAGASGELIF. At the DNA level, the sequence is TGTGCCAGCAGCCTGGCGGGGGCGTCCGGGGAGCTGATTTTT. The variable domain in full, with residues beyond the CDR3 obtained from the reference TRBV28 and TRBJ2-2 genes, is DVKVTQSSRYLVKRTGEKVFLECVQDMDHENMFWYRQDPGLGLRLIYFSYDVKMKEKGDIPEGYSVSREKKERFSLILESASTNQTSMYLCASSLAGASGELIFGEGSRLTVL.